Following are 6 T cell receptor beta chains from one sample sequenced in a study of cytomegalovirus exposure and HLA in healthy donors. With 60 Vbeta and 13 Jbeta primers, the PCR was carried out. Assay: immunoSEQ multiplex PCR; the TCRdb copy retains only in-frame clones and omits some. Of around 94,000 clones detected, around 63% appear once; the ten largest clones hold 4.5% to 5%. Source material: PBMCs. These TCRs come from a human donor in good health.

The V gene is TRBV28, the J gene TRBJ1-5, with 7 bases fitting TRBD1. This CDR3 comprises 14 residues. The V and J ends lost 5 bases and 4 bases, in that order; junction bases with no gene match: 5. Germline V lookup: CDR1 MDHEN, CDR2 SYDVKM. DNA of the CDR3: TGTGCCAGCAGTCGGACAGGAAATAATCAGCCCCAGCATTTT. Protein sequence: CASSRTGNNQPQHF. Filled out from reference TRBV28 and TRBJ1-5, the complete variable domain reads DVKVTQSSRYLVKRTGEKVFLECVQDMDHENMFWYRQDPGLGLRLIYFSYDVKMKEKGDIPEGYSVSREKKERFSLILESASTNQTSMYLCASSRTGNNQPQHFGDGTRLSIL.

This clone was observed a few times. The chain combines TRBV7-8 with TRBJ1-5; D gene ambiguous. Trimming took off 10 bases at V and 2 bases at J, with 9 bases between the two ends. The CDR3 loop spans 12 amino acids. Germline V gene sequence: CDR1 SGHVS, CDR2 FQNEAQ. The CDR3 region has the DNA TGTGCCATCGGAGACGGCAATCAGCCCCAGCATTTT. Its translation is CAIGDGNQPQHF.

This clone came up once. The V gene is TRBV2, the J gene TRBJ2-7, with D hard to call. The CDR3 covers 11 residues. V lost 8 bases and J 9 bases, leaving 14 bases between the germline ends. Per the germline V gene, CDR1 is SNHLY and CDR2 is FYNNEI. In nucleotides, the CDR3 is TGTGCCAGCTATTACCACGCCGGGCAGTACTTC. This gives the protein CASYYHAGQYF.

This chain links TRBV7-8 with TRBJ2-5, with D unclear. V was shortened by 5 bases and J by 5 bases, with 9 bases between the two germline ends. The CDR3 extends over 12 amino acids. The germline V gene has CDR1 SGHVS and CDR2 FQNEAQ. CDR3 DNA: TGTGCCAGCAGCAACTATCTCGAGACCCAGTACTTC. Its translation is CASSNYLETQYF.

The chain is built from TRBV14 and TRBJ2-7; 7 bases are a match to TRBD1. In germline, CDR1 is SGHDN, CDR2 FVKESK. The CDR3 is 11 residues long. Unmatched junction bases numbered 3, after V lost 8 bases and J lost 5 bases. The chain's CDR3 is CASGTVDEQYF. The CDR3 nucleotides read TGTGCCAGCGGGACAGTTGACGAGCAGTACTTC.

This rearrangement joins TRBV27 to TRBJ1-4; a weak D match, TRBD1 (5 bases). The V and J ends lost 8 bases and 4 bases respectively, with 14 bases between them. Germline V gene lookup returns CDR1 MNHEY and CDR2 SMNVEV (reference sequence). The CDR3 totals 14 residues. CDR3 DNA sequence: TGTGCCAGCGGGGGGACCGATCTTAATGAAAAACTGTTTTTT. Translating gives CASGGTDLNEKLFF.